This paragraph reports one T cell receptor beta chain. The CDR3 has 12 amino acids. Trimming pared 0 bases from V and 5 bases from J, leaving 3 bases between. The germline V gene encodes CDR1 MNHEY and CDR2 SMNVEV (reference sequence). This sample stems from a study of T cell responses to AZD1222 COVID-19 vaccine. Clones were read by immunoSEQ multiplex PCR, and TCRdb kept only the in-frame ones, dropping some. Seen here are roughly 100,000 clones, 89% observed once, and the top ten hold roughly two fifths. V and J are TRBV27 and TRBJ2-3; D unclear. This specimen was peripheral blood, taken 28 days after the second AZD1222 dose. The sequence was obtained from an adult who received the AZD1222 COVID-19 vaccine. CDR3 residues: CASSLSRDTQYF. The CDR3 DNA reads as TGTGCCAGCAGTTTATCTAGAGATACGCAGTATTTT.